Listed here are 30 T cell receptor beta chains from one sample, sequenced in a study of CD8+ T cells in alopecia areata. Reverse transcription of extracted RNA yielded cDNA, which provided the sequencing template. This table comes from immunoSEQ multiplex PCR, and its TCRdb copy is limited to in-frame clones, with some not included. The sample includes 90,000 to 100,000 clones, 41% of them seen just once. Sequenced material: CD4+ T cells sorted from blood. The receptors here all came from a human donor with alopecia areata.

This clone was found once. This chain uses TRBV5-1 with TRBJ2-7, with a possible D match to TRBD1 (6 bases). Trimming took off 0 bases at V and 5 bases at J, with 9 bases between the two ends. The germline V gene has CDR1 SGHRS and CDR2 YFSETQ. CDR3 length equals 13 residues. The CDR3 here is CASSLEGVNEQYF. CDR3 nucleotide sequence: TGCGCCAGCAGCTTGGAGGGGGTTAACGAGCAGTACTTC.

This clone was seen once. The CDR3 sequence: CASSLDSRSNTDTQYF. CDR3 coding DNA: TGCGCCAGCAGCTTGGATTCGCGGTCAAACACAGATACGCAGTATTTT. The J gene is TRBJ2-3, the V gene TRBV5-1; unclear D gene. V lost 0 bases and J lost 2, with 13 bases in between. The CDR3 loop spans 16 amino acids. Germline CDR1 SGHRS, CDR2 YFSETQ.

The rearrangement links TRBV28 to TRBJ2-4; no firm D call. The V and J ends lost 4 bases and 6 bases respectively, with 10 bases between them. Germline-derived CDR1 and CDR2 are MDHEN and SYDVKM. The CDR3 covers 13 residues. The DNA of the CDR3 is TGTGCCAGCAGTTCGCAAATTAGAAACATTCAGTACTTC. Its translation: CASSSQIRNIQYF.

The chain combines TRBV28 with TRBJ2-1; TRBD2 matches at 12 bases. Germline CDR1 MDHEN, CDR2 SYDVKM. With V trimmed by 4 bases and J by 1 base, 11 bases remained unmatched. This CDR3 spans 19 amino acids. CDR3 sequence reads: CASSSPRTSGATSYNEQFF. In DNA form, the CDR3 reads TGTGCCAGCAGTTCCCCACGGACTAGCGGGGCTACTTCCTACAATGAGCAGTTCTTC.

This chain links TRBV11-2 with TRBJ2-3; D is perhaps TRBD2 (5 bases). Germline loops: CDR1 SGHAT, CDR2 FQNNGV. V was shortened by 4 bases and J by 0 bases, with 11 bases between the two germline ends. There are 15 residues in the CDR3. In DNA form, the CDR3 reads TGTGCCAGCAGCTGGAGCGAGGGTAGCACAGATACGCAGTATTTT. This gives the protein CASSWSEGSTDTQYF.

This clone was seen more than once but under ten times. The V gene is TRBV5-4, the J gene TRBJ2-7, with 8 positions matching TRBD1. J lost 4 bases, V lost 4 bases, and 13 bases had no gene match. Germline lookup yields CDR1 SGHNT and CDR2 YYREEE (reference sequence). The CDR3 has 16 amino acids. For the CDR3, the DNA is TGTGCCAGCAGCCCTACCCGGACAGGGACCGTGTACGAGCAGTACTTC. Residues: CASSPTRTGTVYEQYF.

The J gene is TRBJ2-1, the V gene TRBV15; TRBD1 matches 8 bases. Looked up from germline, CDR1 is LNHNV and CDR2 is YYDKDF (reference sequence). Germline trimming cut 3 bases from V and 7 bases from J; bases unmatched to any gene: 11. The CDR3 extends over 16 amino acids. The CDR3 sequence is CATSSGLLDRGNEQFF. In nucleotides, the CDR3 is TGTGCCACCAGCAGCGGCCTACTAGACAGGGGAAATGAGCAGTTCTTC.

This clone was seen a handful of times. The CDR3 DNA reads as TGTGCCTGGAGGACGGGTACAGGGGGCAATCAGCCCCAGCATTTT. It codes for CAWRTGTGGNQPQHF. The chain carries TRBV30 and TRBJ1-5, with 7 bases identical to TRBD1. This CDR3 comprises 15 residues. The V gene's germline CDR1 is GTSNPN and CDR2 SVGIG (reference sequence). The trim removed 3 bases at V and 2 bases at J, leaving 7 bases unmatched.

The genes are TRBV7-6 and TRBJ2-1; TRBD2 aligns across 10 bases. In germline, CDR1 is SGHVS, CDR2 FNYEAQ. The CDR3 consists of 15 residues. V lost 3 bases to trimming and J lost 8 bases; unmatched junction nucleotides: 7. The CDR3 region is CASSLGSGGRDEQFF. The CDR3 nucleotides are TGTGCCAGCAGCTTGGGTAGCGGGGGGCGGGATGAGCAGTTCTTC.

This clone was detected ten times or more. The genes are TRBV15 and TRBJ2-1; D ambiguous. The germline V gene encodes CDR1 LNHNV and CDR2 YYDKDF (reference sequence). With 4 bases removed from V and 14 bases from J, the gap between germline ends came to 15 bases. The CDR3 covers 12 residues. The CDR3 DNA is TGTGCCACCAGCAACCCAGGATTGCGTGAGTTCTTC. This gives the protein CATSNPGLREFF.

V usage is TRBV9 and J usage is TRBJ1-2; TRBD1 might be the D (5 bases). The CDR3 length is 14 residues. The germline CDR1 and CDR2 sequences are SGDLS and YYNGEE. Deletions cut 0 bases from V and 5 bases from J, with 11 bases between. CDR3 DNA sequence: TGTGCCAGCAGCGTAGCCCAAAGGGGATATGGCTACACCTTC. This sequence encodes CASSVAQRGYGYTF. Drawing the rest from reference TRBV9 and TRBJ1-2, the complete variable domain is DSGVTQTPKHLITATGQRVTLRCSPRSGDLSVYWYQQSLDQGLQFLIQYYNGEERAKGNILERFSAQQFPDLHSELNLSSLELGDSALYFCASSVAQRGYGYTFGSGTRLTVV.

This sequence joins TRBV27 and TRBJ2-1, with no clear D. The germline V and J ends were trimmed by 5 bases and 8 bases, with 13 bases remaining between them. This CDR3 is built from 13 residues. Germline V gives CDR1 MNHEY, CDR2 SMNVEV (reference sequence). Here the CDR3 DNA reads TGTGCCAGCAGTATCGTCCCAGATCATGAGCAGTTCTTC. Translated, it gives CASSIVPDHEQFF.

The CDR3 reads CASSLGQGLKTQYF. The CDR3 DNA follows: TGTGCCAGCAGCCTAGGCCAAGGGTTAAAGACCCAGTACTTC. This chain uses TRBV7-9 with TRBJ2-5; the D is unclear. The germline CDR1 and CDR2 sequences are SEHNR and FQNEAQ (reference sequence). This CDR3 is 14 amino acids long. With 5 bases removed from V and 6 bases from J, the gap between germline ends came to 16 bases.

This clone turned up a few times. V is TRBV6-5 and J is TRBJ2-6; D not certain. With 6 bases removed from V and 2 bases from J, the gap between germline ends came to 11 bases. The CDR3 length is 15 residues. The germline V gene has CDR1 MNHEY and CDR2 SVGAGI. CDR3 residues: CASRSASTGANVLTF. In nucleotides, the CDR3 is TGTGCCAGCAGATCAGCCAGTACTGGGGCCAACGTCCTGACTTTC.

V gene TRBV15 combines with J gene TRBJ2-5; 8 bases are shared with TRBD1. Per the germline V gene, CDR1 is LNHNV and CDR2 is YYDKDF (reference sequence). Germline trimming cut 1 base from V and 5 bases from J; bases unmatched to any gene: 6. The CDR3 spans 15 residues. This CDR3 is CATSRVARGQETQYF. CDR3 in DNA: TGTGCCACCAGCAGAGTTGCCAGGGGGCAGGAGACCCAGTACTTC.

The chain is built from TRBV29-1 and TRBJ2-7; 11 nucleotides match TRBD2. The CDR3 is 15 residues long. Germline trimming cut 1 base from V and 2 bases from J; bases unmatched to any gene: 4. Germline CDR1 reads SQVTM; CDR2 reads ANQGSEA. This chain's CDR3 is CSVEAGLAETYEQYF. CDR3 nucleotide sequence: TGCAGCGTTGAAGCGGGACTAGCGGAAACCTACGAGCAGTACTTC.

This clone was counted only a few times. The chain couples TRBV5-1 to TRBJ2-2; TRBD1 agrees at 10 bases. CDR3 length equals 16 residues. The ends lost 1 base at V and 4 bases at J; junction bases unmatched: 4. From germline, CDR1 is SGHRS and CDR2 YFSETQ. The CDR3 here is CASSLQGQGSTGELFF. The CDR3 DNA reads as TGCGCCAGCAGCTTGCAGGGACAGGGGTCCACCGGGGAGCTGTTTTTT.

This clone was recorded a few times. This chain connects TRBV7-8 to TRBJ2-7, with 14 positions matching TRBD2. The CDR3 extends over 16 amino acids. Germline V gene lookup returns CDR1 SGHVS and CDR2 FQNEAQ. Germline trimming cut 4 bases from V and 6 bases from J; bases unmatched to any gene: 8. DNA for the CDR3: TGTGCCAGCAGCTCAACCTCTGGGACTAGCGGGGGCGAGCAGTACTTC. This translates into CASSSTSGTSGGEQYF.

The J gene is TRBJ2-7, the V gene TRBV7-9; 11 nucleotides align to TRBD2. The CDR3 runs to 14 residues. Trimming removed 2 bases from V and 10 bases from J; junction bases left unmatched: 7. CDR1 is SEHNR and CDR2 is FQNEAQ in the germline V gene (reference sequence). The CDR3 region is CASSLLSGLAGQYF. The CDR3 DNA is TGTGCCAGCAGCTTATTATCAGGACTAGCGGGTCAGTACTTC. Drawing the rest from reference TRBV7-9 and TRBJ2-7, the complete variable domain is DTGVSQNPRHKITKRGQNVTFRCDPISEHNRLYWYRQTLGQGPEFLTYFQNEAQLEKSRLLSDRFSAERPKGSFSTLEIQRTEQGDSAMYLCASSLLSGLAGQYFGPGTRLTVT.

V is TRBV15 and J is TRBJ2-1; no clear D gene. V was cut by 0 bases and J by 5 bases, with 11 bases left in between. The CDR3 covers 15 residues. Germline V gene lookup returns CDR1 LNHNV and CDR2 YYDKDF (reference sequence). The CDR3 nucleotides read TGTGCCACCAGCAGAGATCTCGTCGGAAACAATGAGCAGTTCTTC. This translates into CATSRDLVGNNEQFF.

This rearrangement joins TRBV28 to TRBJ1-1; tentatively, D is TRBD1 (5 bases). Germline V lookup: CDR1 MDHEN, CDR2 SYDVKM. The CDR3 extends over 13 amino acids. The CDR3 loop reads CAASQALNTEAFF. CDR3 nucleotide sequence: TGTGCTGCTTCACAGGCCCTGAACACTGAAGCTTTCTTT.

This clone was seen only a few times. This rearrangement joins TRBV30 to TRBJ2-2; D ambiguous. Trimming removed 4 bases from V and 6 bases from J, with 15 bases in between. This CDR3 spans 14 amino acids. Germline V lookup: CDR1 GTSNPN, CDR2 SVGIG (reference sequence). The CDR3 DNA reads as TGTGCCTGGAATGTGGGTGGGTTTGCCGGGGAGCTGTTTTTT. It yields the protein CAWNVGGFAGELFF.

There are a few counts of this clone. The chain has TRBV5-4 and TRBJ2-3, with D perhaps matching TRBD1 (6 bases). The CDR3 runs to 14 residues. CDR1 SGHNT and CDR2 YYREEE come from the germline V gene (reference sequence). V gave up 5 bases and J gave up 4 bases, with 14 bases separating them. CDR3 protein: CASSQTGYADTQYF. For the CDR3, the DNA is TGTGCCAGCAGTCAAACAGGGTACGCAGATACGCAGTATTTT.

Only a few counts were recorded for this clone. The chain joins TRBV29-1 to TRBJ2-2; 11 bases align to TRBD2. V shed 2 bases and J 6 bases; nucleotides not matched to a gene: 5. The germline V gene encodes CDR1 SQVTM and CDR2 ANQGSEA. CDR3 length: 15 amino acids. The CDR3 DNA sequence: TGCAGCGTTGAACTTCGACTAGCGGGATCCGGGGAGCTGTTTTTT. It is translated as CSVELRLAGSGELFF.

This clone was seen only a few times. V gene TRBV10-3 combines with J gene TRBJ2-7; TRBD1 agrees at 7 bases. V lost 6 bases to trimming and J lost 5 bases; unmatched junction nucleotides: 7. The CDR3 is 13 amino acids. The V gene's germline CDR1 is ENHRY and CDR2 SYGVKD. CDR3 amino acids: CAISPTGLDEQYF. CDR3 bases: TGTGCCATCAGCCCGACAGGGCTCGACGAGCAGTACTTC.

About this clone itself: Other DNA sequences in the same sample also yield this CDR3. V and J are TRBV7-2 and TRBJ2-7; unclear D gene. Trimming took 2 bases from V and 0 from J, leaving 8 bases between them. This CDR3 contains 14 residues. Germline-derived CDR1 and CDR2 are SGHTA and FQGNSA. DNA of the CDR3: TGTGCCAGCAGCTTATCGCACAGCTCCTACGAGCAGTACTTC. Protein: CASSLSHSSYEQYF.

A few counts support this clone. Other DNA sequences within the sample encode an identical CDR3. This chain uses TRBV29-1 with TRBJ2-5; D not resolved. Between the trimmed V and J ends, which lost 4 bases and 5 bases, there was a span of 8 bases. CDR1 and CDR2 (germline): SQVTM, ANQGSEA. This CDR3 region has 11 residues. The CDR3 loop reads CSVVLGETQYF. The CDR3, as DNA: TGCAGCGTTGTTCTGGGGGAGACCCAGTACTTC.

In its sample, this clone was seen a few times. CDR3 region: CASSSRYEQYF. As DNA, the CDR3 is TGTGCCAGCAGTTCCCGCTACGAGCAGTACTTC. The chain is built from TRBV6-6 and TRBJ2-7; D is uncertain. The CDR3 is 11 residues long. Germline assignment: CDR1 MNHNY and CDR2 SVGAGI (reference sequence). Deletions cut 4 bases from V and 3 bases from J, with 4 bases between.

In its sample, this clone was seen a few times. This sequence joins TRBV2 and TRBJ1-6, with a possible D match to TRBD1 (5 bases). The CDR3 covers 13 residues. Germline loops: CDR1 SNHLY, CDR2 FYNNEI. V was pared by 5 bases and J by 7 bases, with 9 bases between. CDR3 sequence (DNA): TGTGCCAGCAGTCGGGCAGGGAATTCACCCCTCCACTTT. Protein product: CASSRAGNSPLHF.

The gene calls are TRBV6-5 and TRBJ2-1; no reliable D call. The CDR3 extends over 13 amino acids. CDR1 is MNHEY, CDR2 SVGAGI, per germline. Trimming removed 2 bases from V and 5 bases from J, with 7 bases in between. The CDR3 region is CASSYREDNEQFF. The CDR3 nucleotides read TGTGCCAGCAGTTACCGTGAGGACAATGAGCAGTTCTTC.